Below, 8 T cell receptor beta chains from the same sample are listed, as sequenced in a study of shared clonotypes between healthy human individuals. Clones were sequenced by immunoSEQ multiplex PCR, and TCRdb holds only the in-frame ones, with some missing. Of fewer than 600,000 clones listed, roughly 72% are singletons. What was sequenced was PBMCs. These TCRs come from a middle-aged woman in good health. Some clones in this sample may be carry-over from other donors' samples.

The V call is TRBV5-5, the J call TRBJ1-5, with D possibly being TRBD1 (6 bases). The CDR3 contains 16 residues. Germline lookup yields CDR1 SGHKS and CDR2 YYEKEE (reference sequence). V lost 0 bases to trimming and J lost 3 bases, with 13 bases between them. CDR3 sequence (DNA): TGTGCCAGCAGCTTGGATGGGACAACCTACAATCAGCCCCAGCATTTT. This translates into CASSLDGTTYNQPQHF.

V is TRBV7-2 and J is TRBJ1-5, with a tentative D call TRBD1 (5 bases). The length of the CDR3 is 13 residues. The germline CDR1 and CDR2 sequences are SGHTA and FQGNSA. With 4 bases removed from V and 6 bases from J, the gap between germline ends came to 10 bases. CDR3 DNA: TGTGCCAGCAGCTCGGGACGGGGTCAGCCCCAGCATTTT. It specifies CASSSGRGQPQHF.

The gene calls are TRBV7-2 and TRBJ2-1; D ambiguous. Germline CDR1 and CDR2: SGHTA and FQGNSA. V lost 5 bases to trimming and J lost 7 bases, with 21 bases between them. This CDR3 region has 16 residues. The CDR3 coding sequence is TGTGCCAGCAGCCTAAGACTTTTGTGGGAAAGGAATGAGCAGTTCTTC. It translates to CASSLRLLWERNEQFF.

This clone was observed a single time. V usage is TRBV5-1 and J usage is TRBJ1-6; D is perhaps TRBD1 (5 bases). This CDR3 is 16 amino acids long. Per the germline V gene, CDR1 is SGHRS and CDR2 is YFSETQ. Trimming left V 0 bases short and J 9 bases short, with 16 bases between. The CDR3 sequence is CASSLAGTARGSPLHF. The CDR3 DNA reads as TGCGCCAGCAGCTTGGCCGGGACTGCTAGGGGTTCACCCCTCCACTTT.

The chain uses TRBV28 and TRBJ2-2, with TRBD2 identical over 9 bases. V lost 6 bases and J lost 3; bases outside the gene matches: 8. Per the germline V gene, CDR1 is MDHEN and CDR2 is SYDVKM. CDR3 length: 16 residues. CDR3 residues: CASSRLAASDTGELFF. The CDR3, as DNA: TGTGCCAGCAGCAGACTAGCGGCCAGTGACACCGGGGAGCTGTTTTTT.

The chain is built from TRBV11-2 and TRBJ2-1; D unresolved. The CDR3 length is 14 residues. V was clipped by 4 bases and J by 6 bases, with 13 bases between them. Germline values: CDR1 SGHAT, CDR2 FQNNGV. The chain's CDR3 is CASSSPLVRNEQFF. For the CDR3, the DNA is TGTGCCAGCAGCTCCCCCCTGGTCCGCAATGAGCAGTTCTTC.

The V gene is TRBV19, the J gene TRBJ1-1; tentative D call: TRBD1 (6 bases). The germline gives CDR1 LNHDA, CDR2 SQIVND (reference sequence). The germline V and J ends were trimmed by 0 bases and 6 bases, with 11 bases remaining between them. The CDR3 contains 14 residues. The DNA for the CDR3 is TGTGCCAGTAGTATAGATCCCCGGACAGCTGAAGCTTTCTTT. Residues: CASSIDPRTAEAFF.

The chain has TRBV7-6 and TRBJ2-1, with TRBD2 matching 9 bases. Trimming cost V 1 base and J 7 bases; bases outside gene matches: 8. The germline V gene has CDR1 SGHVS and CDR2 FNYEAQ. CDR3 length: 16 residues. Here the CDR3 DNA reads TGTGCCAGCAGCTTAGGGGGACTAGCCCGAGGGAATGAGCAGTTCTTC. As protein: CASSLGGLARGNEQFF.